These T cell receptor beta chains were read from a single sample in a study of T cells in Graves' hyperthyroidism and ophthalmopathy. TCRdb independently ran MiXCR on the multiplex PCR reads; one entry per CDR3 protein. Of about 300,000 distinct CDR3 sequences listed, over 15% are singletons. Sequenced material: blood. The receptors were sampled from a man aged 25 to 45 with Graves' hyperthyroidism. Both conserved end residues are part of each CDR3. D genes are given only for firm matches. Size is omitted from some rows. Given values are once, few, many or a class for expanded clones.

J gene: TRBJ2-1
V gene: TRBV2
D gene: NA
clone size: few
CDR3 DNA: TGTGCCAGCAGTAACAGGGACGGCCGCAGGGTGTTCTTC
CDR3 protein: CASSNRDGRRVFF

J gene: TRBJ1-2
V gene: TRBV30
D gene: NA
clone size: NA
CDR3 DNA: TGTGCCTGGAGTGGGACCCCGGTAGGGGCGGGTGGCTACACCTTC
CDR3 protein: CAWSGTPVGAGGYTF

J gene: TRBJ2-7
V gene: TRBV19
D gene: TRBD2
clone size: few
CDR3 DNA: TGTGCCAGTAGTATAGCGGGAGGATCCTACGAGCAGTACTTC
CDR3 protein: CASSIAGGSYEQYF

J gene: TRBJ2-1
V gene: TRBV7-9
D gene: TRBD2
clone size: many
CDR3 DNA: TGTGCCAGCAGCTATCGGACTAGAGTGGGGCCCAATGAGCAGTTCTTC
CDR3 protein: CASSYRTRVGPNEQFF

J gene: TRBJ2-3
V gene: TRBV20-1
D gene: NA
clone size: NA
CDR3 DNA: TGCAGTGCTAGAGATGGCGGGCCAGGGTGGTCCGATACGCAGTATTTT
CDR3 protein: CSARDGGPGWSDTQYF

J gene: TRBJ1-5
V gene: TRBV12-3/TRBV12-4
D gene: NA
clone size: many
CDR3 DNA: TGTGCCAGCAGCAGAGCCAACGTCAATCAGCCCCAGCATTTT
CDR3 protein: CASSRANVNQPQHF

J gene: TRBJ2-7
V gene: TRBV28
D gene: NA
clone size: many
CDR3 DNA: TGTGCCAGCAGTTCCTGGGGGGTGGGGGAGCAGTACTTC
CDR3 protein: CASSSWGVGEQYF

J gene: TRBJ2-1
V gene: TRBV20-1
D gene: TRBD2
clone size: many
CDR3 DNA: TGCAGTGCTAGGCTAGCGGGAGGGGATACAAGGGAGCAGTTCTTC
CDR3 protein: CSARLAGGDTREQFF

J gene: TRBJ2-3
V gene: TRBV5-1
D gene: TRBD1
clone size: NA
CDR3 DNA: TGCGCCAGCAGCTACCAGGGGGCTAAGACAGATACGCAGTATTTT
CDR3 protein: CASSYQGAKTDTQYF

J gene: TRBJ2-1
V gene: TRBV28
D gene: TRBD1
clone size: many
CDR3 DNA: TGTGCCAGCAGTCCGGGACAGATAAACAATGAGCAGTTCTTC
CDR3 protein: CASSPGQINNEQFF

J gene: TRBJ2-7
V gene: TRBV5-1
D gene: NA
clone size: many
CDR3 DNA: TGCGCCAGCAGCTTGGGTGGCAGCGCCTACGAGCAGTACTTC
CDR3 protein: CASSLGGSAYEQYF

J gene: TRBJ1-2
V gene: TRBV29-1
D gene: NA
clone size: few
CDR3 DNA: TGCAGCGTTCCCTCTGACAGGAGATATGGCTACACCTTC
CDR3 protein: CSVPSDRRYGYTF

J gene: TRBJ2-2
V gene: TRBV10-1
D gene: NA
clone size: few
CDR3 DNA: TGCGCCAGCAGTGACGAATTCTTAGGCACCGGGGAGCTGTTTTTT
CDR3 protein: CASSDEFLGTGELFF

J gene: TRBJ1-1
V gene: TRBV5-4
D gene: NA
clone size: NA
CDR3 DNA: TGTTCCAGCAGCTTGTCGGTCGCGAACACTGAAGCTTTCTTT
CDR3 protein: CSSSLSVANTEAFF

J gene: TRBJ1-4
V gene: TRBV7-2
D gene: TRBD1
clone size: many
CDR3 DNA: TGTGCCAGCAGCTTAGAGGGGACAGGAGGCACTAATGAAAAACTGTTTTTT
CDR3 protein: CASSLEGTGGTNEKLFF

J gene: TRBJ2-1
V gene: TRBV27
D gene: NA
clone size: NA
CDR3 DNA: TGTGCCAGCAGTTTAAGTCTCGAGCGGAAGCTTAATGAGCAGTTCTTC
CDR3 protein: CASSLSLERKLNEQFF

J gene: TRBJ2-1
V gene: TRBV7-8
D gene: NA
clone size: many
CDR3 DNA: TGTGCCAGCAGTCTTGAGACAGTCTCCTACAATGAGCAGTTCTTC
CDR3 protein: CASSLETVSYNEQFF

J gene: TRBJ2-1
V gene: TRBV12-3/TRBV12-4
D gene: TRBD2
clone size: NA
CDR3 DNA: TGTGCCAGCAGTTCCTCCTGGGCGGGAGGCACGAATGAGCAGTTCTTC
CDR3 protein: CASSSSWAGGTNEQFF

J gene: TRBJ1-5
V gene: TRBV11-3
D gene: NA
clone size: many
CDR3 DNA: TGTGCCAGCAGCCCGGGCCCCAATCAGCCCCAGCATTTT
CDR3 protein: CASSPGPNQPQHF

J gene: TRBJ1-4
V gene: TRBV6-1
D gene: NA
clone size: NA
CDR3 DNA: TGTGCCAGCAGTGAAGAAGGCGGAACAGCGGAAAAACTGTTTTTT
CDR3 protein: CASSEEGGTAEKLFF

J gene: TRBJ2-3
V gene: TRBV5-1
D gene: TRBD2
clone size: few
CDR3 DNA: TGCGCCAGCACCCTTCAAGCGGGAGGGAGCACAGATACGCAGTATTTT
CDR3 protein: CASTLQAGGSTDTQYF

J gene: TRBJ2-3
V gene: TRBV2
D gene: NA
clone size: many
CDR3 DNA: TGTGCCAGCAACGGGCTTTTCTCCACAGATACGCAGTATTTT
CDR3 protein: CASNGLFSTDTQYF

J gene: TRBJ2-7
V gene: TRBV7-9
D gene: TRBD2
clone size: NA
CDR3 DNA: TGTGCCAGCCCTTTTCAGGCTAGCGGTCCCTGCTACGAGCAGTACTTC
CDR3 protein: CASPFQASGPCYEQYF

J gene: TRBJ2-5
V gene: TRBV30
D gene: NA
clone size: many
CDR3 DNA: TGTGCCTGGAGGGACGGGAGAGGACTAGAGACCCAGTACTTC
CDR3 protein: CAWRDGRGLETQYF

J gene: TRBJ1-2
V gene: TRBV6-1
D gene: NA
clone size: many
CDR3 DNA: TGTGCCAGCAGTTTCTTGCAGTTGGGGGGGGACTATGGCTACACCTTC
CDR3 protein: CASSFLQLGGDYGYTF

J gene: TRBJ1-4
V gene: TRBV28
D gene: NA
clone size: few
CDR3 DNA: TGTGCCAGCAAGGTCCCGGGAGGTGAAAAACTGTTTTTT
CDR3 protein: CASKVPGGEKLFF

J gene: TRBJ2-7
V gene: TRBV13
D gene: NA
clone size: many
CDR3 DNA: TGTGCCAGCAGCCCCGATAGGGAGTGGTACGAGCAGTACTTC
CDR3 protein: CASSPDREWYEQYF

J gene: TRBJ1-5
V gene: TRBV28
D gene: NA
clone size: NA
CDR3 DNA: TGTGCCAGCAGCCTGGGTTGGGGAAGCAATCAGCCCCAGCATTTT
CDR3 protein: CASSLGWGSNQPQHF

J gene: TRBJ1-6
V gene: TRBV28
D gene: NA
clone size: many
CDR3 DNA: TGTGCCAGCAGGGCAGGAAATAATTCACCCCTCCACTTT
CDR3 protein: CASRAGNNSPLHF

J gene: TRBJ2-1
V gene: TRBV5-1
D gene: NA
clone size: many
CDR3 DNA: TGTGCCAGCTCACCCCAGGGTTACAATGAGCAGTTCTTC
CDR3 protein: CASSPQGYNEQFF

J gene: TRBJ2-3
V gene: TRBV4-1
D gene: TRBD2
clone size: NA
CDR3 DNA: TGCGCCAGCAGCCCTAGCGGGAGGGCCACAGATACGCAGTATTTT
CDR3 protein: CASSPSGRATDTQYF

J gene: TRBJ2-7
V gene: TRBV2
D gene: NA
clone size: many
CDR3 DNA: TGTGCCAGCAGTGGTGGGGCCCCGAGGGGGTACGAGCAGTACTTC
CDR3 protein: CASSGGAPRGYEQYF

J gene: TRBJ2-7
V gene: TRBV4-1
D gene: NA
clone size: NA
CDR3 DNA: TGCGCCAGCAGCCAAGATATCCGATTCTACGAGCAGTACTTC
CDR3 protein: CASSQDIRFYEQYF

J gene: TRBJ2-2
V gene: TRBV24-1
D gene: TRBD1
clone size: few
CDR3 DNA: TGTGCCACCAGTGATCCCCAGGGGGCTGTGGACACCGGGGAGCTGTTTTTT
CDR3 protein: CATSDPQGAVDTGELFF

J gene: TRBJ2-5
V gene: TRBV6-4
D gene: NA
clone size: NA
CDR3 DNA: TGTGCCAGCAGTCTGACAGTCGCATCCCCCGAGACCCAGTACTTC
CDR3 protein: CASSLTVASPETQYF

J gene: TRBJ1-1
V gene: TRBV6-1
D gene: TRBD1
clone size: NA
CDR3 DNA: TGTGCCAGCAAGGCAGGAGGGGGCGGGTTGAACACTGAAGCTTTCTTT
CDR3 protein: CASKAGGGGLNTEAFF

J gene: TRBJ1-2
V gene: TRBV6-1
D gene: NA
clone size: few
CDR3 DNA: TGTGCCAGCAGCCCAGGGGAGTACAACTATGGCTACACCTTC
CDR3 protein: CASSPGEYNYGYTF

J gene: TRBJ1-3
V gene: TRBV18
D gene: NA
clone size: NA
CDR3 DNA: TGTGCCAGCTCACCACTGGCGACAGCGTCTGGAAACACCATATATTTT
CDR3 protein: CASSPLATASGNTIYF

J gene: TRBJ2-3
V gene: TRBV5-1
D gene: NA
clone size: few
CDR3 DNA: TGCGCCAGCAAGCCTTGGCGGGACCCAGATACGCAGTATTTT
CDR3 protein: CASKPWRDPDTQYF

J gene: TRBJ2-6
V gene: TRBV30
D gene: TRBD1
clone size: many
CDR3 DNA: TGTGCCTGGGCCGGGACAGGGCTTCCTGGGGCCAACGTCCTGACTTTC
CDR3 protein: CAWAGTGLPGANVLTF

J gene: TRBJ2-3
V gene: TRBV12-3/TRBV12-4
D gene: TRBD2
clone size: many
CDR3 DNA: TGTGCCAGCAGTTTCTGGGTTCGCTTCAGCGGGAAAACAGATACGCAGTATTTT
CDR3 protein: CASSFWVRFSGKTDTQYF

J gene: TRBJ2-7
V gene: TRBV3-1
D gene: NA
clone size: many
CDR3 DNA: TGTGCCAGCAGCCCCGAATCCCTCTCCTACGAGCAGTACTTC
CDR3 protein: CASSPESLSYEQYF

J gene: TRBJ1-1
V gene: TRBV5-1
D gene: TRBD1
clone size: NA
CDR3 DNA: TGCGCCAGCAGCTTGCGACAGGGCGGCACTGAAGCTCTCTTT
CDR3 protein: CASSLRQGGTEALF

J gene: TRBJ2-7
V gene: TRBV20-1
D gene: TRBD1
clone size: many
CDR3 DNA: TGCAGTGCGGTACAGGGGGCGGGCGAGCAGTACTTC
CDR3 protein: CSAVQGAGEQYF

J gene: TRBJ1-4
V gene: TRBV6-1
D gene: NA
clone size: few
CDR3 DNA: TGTGCCACCCGCAGGGCACTGGGTAATGAAAAACTGTTTTTT
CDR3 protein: CATRRALGNEKLFF

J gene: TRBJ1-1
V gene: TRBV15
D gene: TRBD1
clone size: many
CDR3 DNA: TGTGCCACCAGCGGTACGGACAGGGAAGCTTTCTTT
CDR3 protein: CATSGTDREAFF

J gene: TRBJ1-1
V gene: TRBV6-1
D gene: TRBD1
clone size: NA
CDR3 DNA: TGTGCCAGTCCCCCGAACAGGGGAGGGGGATACACTGAAGCTTTCTTT
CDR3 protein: CASPPNRGGGYTEAFF

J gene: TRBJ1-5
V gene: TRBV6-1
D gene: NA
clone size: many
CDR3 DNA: TGTGCCAGCAGTGGATTCGGGGGGGAGGCTCAGCCCCAGCATTTT
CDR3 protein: CASSGFGGEAQPQHF

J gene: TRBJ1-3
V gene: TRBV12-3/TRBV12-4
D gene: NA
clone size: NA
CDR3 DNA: TGTGCCAGCAGTTTAGGGGTGGGAAACACCATATATTTT
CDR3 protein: CASSLGVGNTIYF

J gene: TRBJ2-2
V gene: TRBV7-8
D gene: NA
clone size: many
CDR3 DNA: TGTGCCAGCAGCTTTGGGGGAGGCACCGGGGAGCTGTTTTTT
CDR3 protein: CASSFGGGTGELFF

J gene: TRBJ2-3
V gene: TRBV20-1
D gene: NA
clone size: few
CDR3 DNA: TGCAGTGCTAGTGTGGTAGGAGATACGCAGTATTTT
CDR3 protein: CSASVVGDTQYF

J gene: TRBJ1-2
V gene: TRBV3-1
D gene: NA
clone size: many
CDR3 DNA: TGTGCCAGCAGCCCGGGAGGAGGGAACTATGGCTACACCTTC
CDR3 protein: CASSPGGGNYGYTF

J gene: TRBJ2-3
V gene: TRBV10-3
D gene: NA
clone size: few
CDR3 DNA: TGTGCCATCAGTGTGGAGTTCTCTAGCACAGATACGCAGTATTTT
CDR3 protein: CAISVEFSSTDTQYF

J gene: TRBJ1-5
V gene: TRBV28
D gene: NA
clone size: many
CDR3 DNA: TGTGCCAGCAGACCGATAAATCAGCCCCAGCATTTT
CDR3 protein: CASRPINQPQHF